These 15 T cell receptor beta chains were all obtained from the same sample, sequenced in a study of T-cell reconstitution after alpha-beta-depleted transplantation in children. As it was prepared, the TCRbeta library received unique molecular identifiers. TCRdb re-called the PCR reads through MiXCR, storing one row per CDR3 protein. The data show about 600,000 distinct CDR3 sequences, 20% to 25% seen once. This specimen consisted of PBMCs, mostly from graft donor cells, obtained 360 days after TCRalphabeta/CD19-depleted stem cell transplant. The receptors derive from a boy in the first two years of life who had a stem cell transplant for acute myeloid leukemia, so the T cells may come from the graft donor.

At least ten counts were recorded for this clonotype. This sequence joins TRBV29-1 and TRBJ2-5; 7 bases fit TRBD1. Trimming cost V 6 bases and J 4 bases; bases outside gene matches: 11. Germline CDR1 and CDR2: SQVTM and ANQGSEA. The CDR3 is 14 residues long. The CDR3 region has the DNA TGCAGCGTCCGAGGGGGCGCAGGGACAGAGACCCAGTACTTC. Translation gives CSVRGGAGTETQYF.

This clonotype came up many times. This chain joins TRBV28 and TRBJ1-1, with 9 positions matching TRBD1. Germline V gene sequence: CDR1 MDHEN, CDR2 SYDVKM. V was pared by 6 bases and J by 5 bases, with 10 bases of the junction left unmatched. The CDR3 length is 15 residues. The CDR3 reads CASSRAGQGYTEAFF. The CDR3 DNA is TGTGCCAGCAGCCGCGCCGGACAGGGGTATACTGAAGCTTTCTTT.

This clonotype was observed a handful of times. This chain joins TRBV20-1 and TRBJ2-3; weak D call: TRBD1 (6 bases). The CDR3 length is 15 residues. Trimming took 3 bases from V and 0 from J, leaving 13 bases between them. Germline V gene lookup returns CDR1 DFQATT and CDR2 SNEGSKA (reference sequence). In DNA, the CDR3 is TGCAGTGCTAGTGGGGCAGGGGTGAGCACAGATACGCAGTATTTT. This sequence encodes CSASGAGVSTDTQYF.

This clonotype was seen repeatedly, ten times or more. The V call is TRBV27, the J call TRBJ1-3; TRBD1 aligns across 7 bases. CDR1 is MNHEY and CDR2 is SMNVEV in the germline V gene (reference sequence). The V segment lost 6 bases and the J segment 0 bases; nucleotides outside the gene matches: 2. The CDR3 is made up of 14 amino acids. CDR3 DNA sequence: TGTGCCAGCAGAACAGGGGTCTCTGGAAACACCATATATTTT. Translated: CASRTGVSGNTIYF.

The rearrangement uses TRBV7-2 and TRBJ2-3; 8 nucleotides agree with TRBD2. V shed 5 bases, J shed 0 bases, and the junction held 10 bases outside the gene matches. The CDR3 is made up of 17 amino acids. Germline V gene data show CDR1 as SGHTA and CDR2 as FQGNSA. In DNA, the CDR3 is TGTGCCAGCAGCCCGGTTTTCGGGGGGGCTAGCACAGATACGCAGTATTTT. Its protein product is CASSPVFGGASTDTQYF. The variable domain in full, completed from reference TRBV7-2 and TRBJ2-3, reads GAGVSQSPSNKVTEKGKDVELRCDPISGHTALYWYRQSLGQGLEFLIYFQGNSAPDKSGLPSDRFSAERTGGSVSTLTIQRTQQEDSAVYLCASSPVFGGASTDTQYFGPGTRLTVL.

About this clonotype: Germline is not matched at one junction end, which may reflect a read error. The chain has TRBV7-9 and TRBJ2-1, with D perhaps being TRBD1 or TRBD2 (5 bases each). Looked up from germline, CDR1 is SEHNR and CDR2 is FQNEAQ (reference sequence). The CDR3 sequence is 15 residues long. The CDR3 region has the DNA TGTGCCATGGGCCCCGGGACCCTCCCCCCGAATGAGCATTTCTTC. Protein product: CAMGPGTLPPNEHFF.

This clonotype appeared a few times. The genes are TRBV20-1 and TRBJ1-3; 7 bases are a match to TRBD1. V lost 0 bases and J lost 0; bases outside the gene matches: 5. The CDR3 has 16 amino acids. CDR1 and CDR2 (germline): DFQATT, SNEGSKA (reference sequence). CDR3 loop: CSARDPGQTSGNTIYF. The DNA of the CDR3 is TGCAGTGCTAGAGACCCGGGACAGACCTCTGGAAACACCATATATTTT.

This clonotype was found many times. The V gene is TRBV20-1, the J gene TRBJ2-3; D call uncertain. Trimming cost V 1 base and J 2 bases, with 4 bases left between them. The CDR3 runs 12 residues. CDR1 DFQATT and CDR2 SNEGSKA come from the germline V gene (reference sequence). CDR3 loop: CSARGSTDTQYF. As DNA, the CDR3 is TGCAGTGCTAGAGGGTCCACAGATACGCAGTATTTT.

There are a few counts of this clonotype. The rearrangement joins TRBV28 to TRBJ1-5; perhaps TRBD1 as D (6 bases). Germline V gene data show CDR1 as MDHEN and CDR2 as SYDVKM. V was clipped by 2 bases and J by 0 bases, with 11 bases between them. The CDR3 covers 16 residues. DNA of the CDR3: TGTGCCAGCAGTTTAAAGGGGGGGCGTAGCAATCAGCCCCAGCATTTT. Translated, it gives CASSLKGGRSNQPQHF.

This clonotype was seen many times. The J gene is TRBJ1-1, the V gene TRBV7-9, with D unclear. This CDR3 has 12 amino acids. Trimming took off 4 bases at V and 3 bases at J, with 6 bases between the two ends. CDR1 is SEHNR, CDR2 FQNEAQ, per germline (reference sequence). CDR3 DNA sequence: TGTGCCAGCAGCTGGTCGGACACTGAAGCTTTCTTT. Its translation is CASSWSDTEAFF.

Ten or more counts support this clonotype. The chain combines TRBV6-5 with TRBJ1-1; tentative D call: TRBD1 (6 bases). The germline gives CDR1 MNHEY, CDR2 SVGAGI. This CDR3 has 13 amino acids. With 8 bases removed from V and 1 base from J, the gap between germline ends came to 11 bases. This CDR3 is CASDDRPNTEAFF. The CDR3 DNA is TGTGCCAGCGATGACAGGCCGAACACTGAAGCTTTCTTT.

This clonotype was observed many times. The chain uses TRBV20-1 and TRBJ1-4; D gene unclear. CDR1 DFQATT and CDR2 SNEGSKA come from the germline V gene (reference sequence). The CDR3 contains 13 residues. V lost 3 bases and J lost 3, with 8 bases in between. The CDR3 DNA reads TGCAGTGCTAGGAGGGTCTCTAATGAAAAACTGTTTTTT. Its protein product is CSARRVSNEKLFF.

This clonotype occurred a few times. This CDR3 is CSAPSTGVETQYF. CDR3 nucleotides: TGCAGTGCTCCCTCTACCGGAGTAGAGACCCAGTACTTC. V gene TRBV20-1 combines with J gene TRBJ2-5; D uncertain. V lost 5 bases and J 4 bases, leaving 14 bases between the germline ends. The germline CDR1 and CDR2 sequences are DFQATT and SNEGSKA (reference sequence). The CDR3 consists of 13 residues.

This clonotype was observed at least ten times. Its ends do not fully match the called genes, so a read error is possible. The chain uses TRBV7-7 and TRBJ2-1, with D maybe TRBD2 (5 bases). The CDR3 runs to 20 residues. Germline CDR1 SSHAT, CDR2 FNYEAQ (reference sequence). The CDR3 protein is CASSASPVSDIKPGLGLYVF. CDR3 bases: TGTGCCAGCAGCGCATCCCCCGTAAGCGATATCAAACCGGGATTGGGTCTTTATGTCTTC.

The chain has TRBV24-1 and TRBJ1-5; no reliable D call. Germline CDR1 and CDR2: KGHDR and SFDVKD. Between the trimmed V and J ends, which lost 5 bases and 3 bases, there was a span of 7 bases. The CDR3 covers 13 residues. As DNA, the CDR3 is TGTGCCACCAGTGTTGGTTCCAATCAGCCCCAGCATTTT. Protein sequence: CATSVGSNQPQHF.